This T cell receptor (beta chain) was found in a study of CXCR3-negative and CXCR3-positive naive CD8 T cells. UMI labels and 5' RACE were used to prepare the TRB cDNA libraries. After re-calling the 5' RACE reads, TCRdb lists one entry per CDR3 protein, DNA absent. This sample contains some 130,000 distinct CDR3 sequences. The CDR3 sequence is 15 residues long. The germline V gene has CDR1 MDHEN and CDR2 SYDVKM. Material: naive CXCR3- CD8+ T cells from blood. Subset given: CD45RO-CCR7+CD27+CD95- naive CD8+ T cells lacking CXCR3 (TNR3-). The gene calls are TRBV28 and TRBJ2-2; the D call from TCRdb, TRBD1, cannot be confirmed without DNA. This clonotype was sampled from a human donor in good health. Some clones in this sample may be carry-over from other donors' samples. CDR3 amino acids: CASRPTGFLTGELFF.